Following are 19 T cell receptor beta chains from one sample sequenced in a study of T cell changes during pregnancy in multiple sclerosis (dated by TCRdb to the late 2010s). Library preparation used the immunoSEQ multiplex PCR assay. In its TCRdb copy, this immuneACCESS table keeps in-frame sequences only and misses some clones. Where compared with another copy, unresolved V genes explain less than half of these, and the others have no known cause. The sample records under 40,000 clones, approximately 90% of which are singletons. Roughly 0.37% of the sample rests with the top ten. Sequencing was performed on CD4+ T cells from peripheral blood mononuclear cells, taken in the third trimester of pregnancy. Every receptor here comes from a female donor in good health, enrolled as a control in a pregnancy study.

In its sample, this clone was seen once. Other DNA sequences of this sample code for an identical CDR3. The rearrangement links TRBV7-2 to TRBJ1-5, with D possibly TRBD1 on 6 matching bases. V gave up 2 bases and J gave up 4 bases, with 6 bases separating them. The CDR3 runs 13 residues. The germline V gene encodes CDR1 SGHTA and CDR2 FQGNSA. The CDR3: CASSLRGNQPQHF. The CDR3 DNA follows: TGTGCCAGCAGCTTAAGGGGGAATCAGCCCCAGCATTTT.

The genes are TRBV21-1 and TRBJ2-1; the table assigns TRBD1, which was not confirmed against the DNA. TRBV21-1 is listed as a pseudogene. This CDR3 region has 17 residues. CDR3 region: CASSLQNSVARDNEQFF. The CDR3 DNA follows: TGTGCCAGCAGCCTACAAAACAGCGTCGCCAGGGACAATGAGCAGTTCTTC.

V is TRBV6-6 and J is TRBJ1-1, with TRBD1 as a possible D gene (6 bases). Looked up from germline, CDR1 is MNHNY and CDR2 is SVGAGI (reference sequence). There are 11 residues in the CDR3. Trimming took 6 bases from V and 9 from J, leaving 11 bases between them. CDR3 DNA: TGTGCCAGCAGCGGCACAGGGCAAGCTTTCTTT. It is translated as CASSGTGQAFF.

The chain uses TRBV5-3 and TRBJ2-7, with 7 bases lining up with TRBD1. TRBV5-3 is an ORF for which the function is uncertain. After removal of 4 bases from V and 1 base from J, the junction contained 17 bases not matched to a gene. The CDR3 runs to 18 residues. The CDR3 protein is CARSPNANRDRVSYEQYF. CDR3 sequence (DNA): TGTGCCAGAAGCCCGAACGCAAACCGGGACAGAGTTTCCTACGAGCAGTACTTC.

This clone is a singleton in its sample. The chain employs TRBV28 and TRBJ1-3, with a tentative D call TRBD1 (5 bases). The CDR3 spans 16 residues. V lost 5 bases and J 2 bases, leaving 16 bases between the germline ends. Germline V gene sequence: CDR1 MDHEN, CDR2 SYDVKM. The CDR3 DNA reads TGTGCCAGCAGTCCCCAGGATAAGGGGCCTGGAAACACCATATATTTT. Protein product: CASSPQDKGPGNTIYF.

V gene TRBV28 combines with J gene TRBJ2-7; 7 nucleotides align to TRBD1. Germline V gene sequence: CDR1 MDHEN, CDR2 SYDVKM. Trimming at V came to 4 bases and at J to 0 bases, leaving 9 bases not matched to a gene. The CDR3 has 16 residues. The CDR3 loop is CASSSRTGTISYEQYF. In nucleotides, the CDR3 is TGTGCCAGCAGTTCTAGGACAGGTACCATCTCCTACGAGCAGTACTTC.

V and J are TRBV6-5 and TRBJ2-6; 9 nucleotides align to TRBD1. Germline-derived CDR1 and CDR2 are MNHEY and SVGAGI. V was pared by 5 bases and J by 4 bases, with 3 bases of the junction left unmatched. The CDR3 contains 15 residues. The CDR3 protein is CASSQQGAGANVLTF. DNA of the CDR3: TGTGCCAGCAGTCAACAGGGGGCGGGGGCCAACGTCCTGACTTTC.

This clone was observed once. V and J are TRBV7-8 and TRBJ1-6; possibly TRBD1 for D (6 bases). Trimming shortened V by 1 base and J by 11 bases, and 15 bases separated the two germline ends. Germline CDR1 SGHVS, CDR2 FQNEAQ. The CDR3 has 15 amino acids. CDR3 loop: CASSLGQAPAPPLHF. In DNA, the CDR3 is TGTGCCAGCAGCTTAGGACAGGCCCCTGCTCCACCCCTCCACTTT.

The chain joins TRBV4-1 to TRBJ2-3, with TRBD2 identical over 14 bases. Germline V CDR1 and CDR2: MGHRA, YSYEKL. V lost 4 bases and J lost 0; bases outside the gene matches: 9. The CDR3 spans 19 residues. In DNA, the CDR3 is TGCGCCAGCAGCCGTGGACTAGCGGGAGGACCTCGTAGCACAGATACGCAGTATTTT. It yields the protein CASSRGLAGGPRSTDTQYF.

The J gene is TRBJ2-2, the V gene TRBV6-1, with TRBD1 as a possible D gene (6 bases). CDR1 and CDR2 (germline): MNHNS, SASEGT. The CDR3 contains 15 residues. The V end lost 6 bases, the J end lost 6 bases, and 17 bases lay between the germline ends. The CDR3 sequence is CASRDRQYRAGELFF. CDR3 bases: TGTGCCAGCAGAGACCGCCAGTACAGGGCCGGGGAGCTGTTTTTT.

The chain links TRBV6-1 to TRBJ1-2, with a possible D match to TRBD1 (5 bases). The CDR3 is 15 residues long. CDR1 is MNHNS, CDR2 SASEGT, per germline. V was trimmed by 7 bases and J by 2 bases, leaving 17 bases between them. CDR3 in DNA: TGTGCCAGCACTCTAAACCCCACAGGCAACTATGGCTACACCTTC. The encoded protein is CASTLNPTGNYGYTF.

This chain uses TRBV29-1 with TRBJ2-5, with D unclear. The CDR3 has 12 amino acids. Germline-derived CDR1 and CDR2 are SQVTM and ANQGSEA. Trimming removed 4 bases at V and 5 bases at J, with 11 bases between. In DNA, the CDR3 is TGCAGCGTTGCAGGCAGTGGGGAGACCCAGTACTTC. Residues: CSVAGSGETQYF.

J is TRBJ2-5 and V is TRBV27; tentatively, D is TRBD2 (6 bases). The CDR3 totals 17 residues. The germline gives CDR1 MNHEY, CDR2 SMNVEV (reference sequence). V lost 2 bases to trimming and J lost 2 bases, with 18 bases between them. The CDR3 spells CASSLGGVVGGQETQYF. The CDR3, as DNA: TGTGCCAGCAGTTTAGGGGGTGTGGTTGGAGGGCAAGAGACCCAGTACTTC.

This sequence joins TRBV7-9 and TRBJ1-1; 7 nucleotides align to TRBD1. The trim removed 2 bases at V and 0 bases at J, leaving 9 bases unmatched. CDR1 is SEHNR and CDR2 is FQNEAQ in the germline V gene (reference sequence). CDR3 length: 17 amino acids. CDR3 DNA sequence: TGTGCCAGCAGCTTATTCAGGTTGACAGGGTTGAACACTGAAGCTTTCTTT. Protein sequence: CASSLFRLTGLNTEAFF. Combining the CDR3 with reference TRBV7-9 and TRBJ1-1 gives the whole variable domain DTGVSQNPRHKITKRGQNVTFRCDPISEHNRLYWYRQTLGQGPEFLTYFQNEAQLEKSRLLSDRFSAERPKGSFSTLEIQRTEQGDSAMYLCASSLFRLTGLNTEAFFGQGTRLTVV.

This chain joins TRBV6-6 and TRBJ2-7; 12 bases align to TRBD2. J lost 7 bases, V lost 6 bases, and 10 bases had no gene match. In germline, CDR1 is MNHNY, CDR2 SVGAGI (reference sequence). This CDR3 contains 15 residues. The CDR3 DNA is TGTGCCAGCAGAGTTTCTAGCGGGAGGGCGGGGGAGCAGTACTTC. The encoded protein is CASRVSSGRAGEQYF.

This chain joins TRBV6-1 and TRBJ2-1, with 8 bases matching TRBD2. The CDR3 is 14 residues long. CDR1 is MNHNS, CDR2 SASEGT, per germline. The V gene end was trimmed by 7 bases and the J gene end by 5 bases; junction bases not matched to a gene: 7. CDR3 region: CASIRAGVHNEQFF. CDR3 in DNA: TGTGCCAGCATTCGAGCGGGGGTGCACAATGAGCAGTTCTTC.

The V gene is TRBV5-6, the J gene TRBJ1-2, with 7 bases aligning to TRBD1. Germline values: CDR1 SGHDT, CDR2 YYEEEE. CDR3 length: 14 residues. Losses at the gene ends were 4 bases for V and 7 bases for J; bases not matched to a gene: 10. The chain's CDR3 is CASSRNRGGTGYTF. In DNA, the CDR3 is TGTGCCAGCAGCAGAAACAGGGGTGGGACTGGCTACACCTTC.

This clone was seen only once. This sequence joins TRBV2 and TRBJ2-7; 12 bases are a match to TRBD2. Losses at the gene ends were 5 bases for V and 3 bases for J; bases not matched to a gene: 2. The CDR3 runs to 14 residues. Per germline, CDR1 SNHLY and CDR2 FYNNEI. The CDR3 DNA follows: TGTGCCAGCAGTCGACTAGCGGGGGACTACGAGCAGTACTTC. Its translation is CASSRLAGDYEQYF.

The chain combines TRBV18 with TRBJ1-6, with 7 bases lining up with TRBD1. CDR3 size: 15 residues. The ends lost 5 bases at V and 8 bases at J; junction bases unmatched: 9. CDR1 is KGHSH, CDR2 LQKENI, per germline. CDR3 in amino acids: CASSSSRGQDSPLHF. CDR3 DNA sequence: TGTGCCAGCTCATCTTCGAGGGGGCAGGATTCACCCCTCCACTTT. The complete variable domain, with remaining parts taken from reference TRBV18 and TRBJ1-6, reads NAGVMQNPRHLVRRRGQEARLRCSPMKGHSHVYWYRQLPEEGLKFMVYLQKENIIDESGMPKERFSAEFPKEGPSILRIQQVVRGDSAAYFCASSSSRGQDSPLHFGNGTRLTVT.